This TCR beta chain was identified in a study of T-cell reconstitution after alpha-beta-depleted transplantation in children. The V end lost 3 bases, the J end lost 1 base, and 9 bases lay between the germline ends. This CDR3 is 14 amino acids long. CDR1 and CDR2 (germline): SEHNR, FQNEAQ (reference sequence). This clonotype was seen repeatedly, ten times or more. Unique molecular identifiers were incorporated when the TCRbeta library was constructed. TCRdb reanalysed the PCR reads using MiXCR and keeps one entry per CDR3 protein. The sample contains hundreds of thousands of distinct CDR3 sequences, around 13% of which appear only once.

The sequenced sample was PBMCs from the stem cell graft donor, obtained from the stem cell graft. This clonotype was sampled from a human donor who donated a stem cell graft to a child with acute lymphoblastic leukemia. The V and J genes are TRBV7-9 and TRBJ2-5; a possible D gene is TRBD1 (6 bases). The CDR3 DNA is TGTGCCAGCAGCTTTCTGGGGGCCCAAGAGACCCAGTACTTC. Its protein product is CASSFLGAQETQYF.